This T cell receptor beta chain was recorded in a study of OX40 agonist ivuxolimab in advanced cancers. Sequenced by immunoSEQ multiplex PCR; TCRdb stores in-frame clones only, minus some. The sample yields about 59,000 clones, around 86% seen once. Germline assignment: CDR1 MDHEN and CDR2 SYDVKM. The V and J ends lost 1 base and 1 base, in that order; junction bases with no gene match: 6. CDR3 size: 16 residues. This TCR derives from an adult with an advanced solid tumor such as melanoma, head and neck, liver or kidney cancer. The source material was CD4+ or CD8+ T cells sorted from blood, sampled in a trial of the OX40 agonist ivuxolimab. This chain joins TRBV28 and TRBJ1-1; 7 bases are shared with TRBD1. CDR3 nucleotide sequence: TGTGCCAGCAGTTTATCCAGACAGGGTGGGAACACTGAAGCTTTCTTT. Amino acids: CASSLSRQGGNTEAFF.